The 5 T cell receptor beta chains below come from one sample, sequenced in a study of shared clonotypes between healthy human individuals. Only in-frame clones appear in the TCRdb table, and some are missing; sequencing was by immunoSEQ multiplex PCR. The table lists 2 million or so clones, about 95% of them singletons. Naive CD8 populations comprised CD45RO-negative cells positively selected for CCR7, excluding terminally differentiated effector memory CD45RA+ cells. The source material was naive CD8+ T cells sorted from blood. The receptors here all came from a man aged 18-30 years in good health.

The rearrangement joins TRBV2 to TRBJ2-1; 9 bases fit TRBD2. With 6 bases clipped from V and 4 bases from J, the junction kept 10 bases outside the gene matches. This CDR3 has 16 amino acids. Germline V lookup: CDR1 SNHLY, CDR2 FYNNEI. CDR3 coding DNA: TGTGCCAGCAGGGGGTCGGGACTAGCTCGGTACAATGAGCAGTTCTTC. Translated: CASRGSGLARYNEQFF.

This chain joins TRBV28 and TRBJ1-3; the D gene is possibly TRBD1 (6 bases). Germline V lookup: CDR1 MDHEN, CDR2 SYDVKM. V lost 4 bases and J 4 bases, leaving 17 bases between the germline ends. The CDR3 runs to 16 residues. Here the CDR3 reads CASSSPWEQGGNTIYF. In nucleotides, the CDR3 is TGTGCCAGCAGTTCCCCCTGGGAGCAGGGGGGAAACACCATATATTTT.

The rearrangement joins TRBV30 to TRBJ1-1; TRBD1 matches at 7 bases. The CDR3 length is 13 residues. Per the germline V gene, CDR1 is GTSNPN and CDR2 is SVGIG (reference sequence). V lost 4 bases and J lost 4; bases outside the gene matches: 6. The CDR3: CAWTGGVGTEAFF. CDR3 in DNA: TGTGCCTGGACAGGGGGGGTGGGCACTGAAGCTTTCTTT.

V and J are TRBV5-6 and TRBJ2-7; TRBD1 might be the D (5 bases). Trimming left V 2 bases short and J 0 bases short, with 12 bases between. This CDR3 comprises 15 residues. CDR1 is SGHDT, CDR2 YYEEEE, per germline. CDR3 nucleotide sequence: TGTGCCAGCAGCTTCGGGCAGGGCAGCTCCTACGAGCAGTACTTC. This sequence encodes CASSFGQGSSYEQYF.

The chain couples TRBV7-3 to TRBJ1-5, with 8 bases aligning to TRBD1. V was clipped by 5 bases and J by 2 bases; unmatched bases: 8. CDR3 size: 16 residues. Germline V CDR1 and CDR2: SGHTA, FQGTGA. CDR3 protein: CASSDQQGVGNQPQHF. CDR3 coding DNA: TGTGCCAGCAGCGACCAACAGGGGGTTGGCAATCAGCCCCAGCATTTT.